Below, one TCR beta chain is given with its context. The conserved final phenylalanine or tryptophan is absent from the CDR3, which likely points to a read error. The CDR3 runs 16 residues. Germline V gives CDR1 SGHAT, CDR2 FQNNGV. This sample was included in a study of tumor and adjacent non-tumor tissue in lung cancer. Study-level information: Each sample yielded roughly 4.2 million productive TCRbeta reads on average.

A modified ARM-PCR protocol with three rounds of nested PCR amplified TCRbeta. TCRdb reprocessed the multiplex PCR reads with MiXCR, giving one entry per CDR3 protein. This sample has 120,000 or so distinct CDR3 sequences; about 66% occur once, and the top ten carry roughly 13%. This sample's RNA came from whole unsorted tissue. The TCR comes from a man between 25 and 39 years old with non-small cell lung cancer. The rearrangement uses TRBV11-2 and TRBJ2-7, with D possibly TRBD2 on 6 matching bases. Material: lung tumor tissue. CDR3 nucleotides: TGTGCCAGTAGCTTTGAAGAATTGGGGGGAACCTACGAGCAGTACTTA. Its protein product is CASSFEELGGTYEQYL.